One and the same sample provided the 15 T cell receptor beta chains below, sequenced in a study of OX40 agonist ivuxolimab in advanced cancers. The repertoire was sequenced with immunoSEQ multiplex PCR; TCRdb's copy has only in-frame clones and lacks some. The data contain fewer than 20,000 clones, 65% to 90% of them singletons. Sequences were derived from CD4+ or CD8+ T cells sorted from blood, sampled in a trial of the OX40 agonist ivuxolimab. The receptors were sampled from an adult with an advanced solid tumor such as melanoma, head and neck, liver or kidney cancer.

V usage is TRBV28 and J usage is TRBJ2-2; possibly TRBD2 for D (6 bases). The CDR3 has 15 amino acids. Germline CDR1 is MDHEN and CDR2 is SYDVKM. The germline V and J ends were trimmed by 2 bases and 13 bases, with 20 bases remaining between them. CDR3 residues: CASSLRMEGFRGLFF. The DNA of the CDR3 is TGTGCCAGCAGTTTAAGGATGGAGGGCTTCCGGGGGCTGTTTTTT. The variable domain in full, completed from reference TRBV28 and TRBJ2-2, reads DVKVTQSSRYLVKRTGEKVFLECVQDMDHENMFWYRQDPGLGLRLIYFSYDVKMKEKGDIPEGYSVSREKKERFSLILESASTNQTSMYLCASSLRMEGFRGLFFGEGSRLTVL.

This clone has a single count. The V gene is TRBV28, the J gene TRBJ2-1, with 8 nucleotides matching TRBD1. CDR3 length: 12 residues. Germline-derived CDR1 and CDR2 are MDHEN and SYDVKM. V lost 10 bases to trimming and J lost 7 bases; unmatched junction nucleotides: 6. The CDR3: CATDRGWNEQFF. CDR3 DNA: TGTGCCACCGACAGGGGTTGGAATGAGCAGTTCTTC.

This clone was picked up one time. The V call is TRBV5-6, the J call TRBJ1-1, with 11 bases aligning to TRBD1. The V gene's germline CDR1 is SGHDT and CDR2 YYEEEE. CDR3 length: 14 residues. The V gene end was trimmed by 1 base and the J gene end by 10 bases; junction bases not matched to a gene: 6. CDR3 bases: TGTGCCAGCAGCTTGTGGGAGGGACAGGGGGGAGCTTTCTTT. It encodes CASSLWEGQGGAFF.

The chain has TRBV6-5 and TRBJ1-6, with 8 bases that match TRBD1. Germline CDR1 and CDR2: MNHEY and SVGAGI. With 5 bases clipped from V and 9 bases from J, the junction kept 9 bases outside the gene matches. The CDR3 consists of 15 residues. CDR3 sequence: CASSPGTGDASPLHF. CDR3 nucleotide sequence: TGTGCCAGCAGTCCTGGGACAGGTGATGCTTCACCCCTCCACTTT.

The chain couples TRBV5-1 to TRBJ2-5; D call uncertain. Germline CDR1 and CDR2: SGHRS and YFSETQ. V shed 0 bases and J shed 1 base, with 10 bases lying between them. CDR3 length: 15 residues. The DNA of the CDR3 is TGCGCCAGCAGCTTGGCCGCCGGGTCCCAAGAGACCCAGTACTTC. Translating gives CASSLAAGSQETQYF.

The chain employs TRBV7-2 and TRBJ2-1; 12 bases are shared with TRBD2. This CDR3 region has 16 residues. The germline V gene has CDR1 SGHTA and CDR2 FQGNSA. V trimming: 5 bases; J trimming: 12 bases; junction bases outside the gene matches: 14. The CDR3 loop reads CASSPNGLAGFVGQFF. The CDR3 DNA reads TGTGCCAGCAGCCCAAACGGACTAGCGGGATTCGTCGGGCAGTTCTTC.

This clone was detected once. The chain joins TRBV23-1 to TRBJ2-3, with 9 nucleotides matching TRBD2. TRBV23-1 is reported as an ORF; its role is uncertain. The J segment lost 5 bases and the V segment lost 6 bases, leaving 12 bases of the junction unmatched. The CDR3 contains 16 residues. CDR3 sequence: CASSPPRGRVVDTQYF. CDR3 sequence (DNA): TGCGCCAGCAGCCCCCCTCGCGGGAGGGTGGTAGATACGCAGTATTTT.

The chain uses TRBV19 and TRBJ2-1; D possibly corresponds to TRBD2 (7 bases). V lost 10 bases and J 0 bases, leaving 22 bases between the germline ends. CDR3 size: 17 residues. CDR1 is LNHDA, CDR2 SQIVND, per germline (reference sequence). The CDR3 loop is CATNRGLADSSYNEQFF. As DNA, the CDR3 is TGTGCCACAAACCGAGGGCTAGCGGACAGCTCCTACAATGAGCAGTTCTTC.

As to this clone: Other DNA sequences in this specimen translate into the identical CDR3. The chain uses TRBV18 and TRBJ2-3; D possibly corresponds to TRBD1 (5 bases). The CDR3 loop spans 14 amino acids. Trimming pared 1 base from V and 3 bases from J, leaving 8 bases between. CDR1 and CDR2 from the germline V gene are KGHSH and LQKENI. Written as DNA, the CDR3 is TGTGCCAGCTCACCACTGCAGGGAACAGATACGCAGTATTTT. This gives the protein CASSPLQGTDTQYF. Supplemented by reference TRBV18 and TRBJ2-3, the full variable domain reads NAGVMQNPRHLVRRRGQEARLRCSPMKGHSHVYWYRQLPEEGLKFMVYLQKENIIDESGMPKERFSAEFPKEGPSILRIQQVVRGDSAAYFCASSPLQGTDTQYFGPGTRLTVL.

The chain joins TRBV12-5 to TRBJ2-5; the D is unclear. Matching the DNA end better, TRBJ2-7 makes the J call doubtful. This CDR3 is 15 amino acids long. Germline lookup yields CDR1 LGHNT and CDR2 FRNRAP. CDR3 amino acids: CASGLGRVPSYEQYF. The CDR3 DNA reads TGTGCTAGTGGTCTGGGTCGGGTGCCCTCCTACGAGCAGTACTTC.

The V gene is TRBV5-6, the J gene TRBJ2-5, with 7 nucleotides matching TRBD2. This CDR3 is 15 amino acids long. The germline V gene encodes CDR1 SGHDT and CDR2 YYEEEE. With V trimmed by 5 bases and J by 8 bases, 15 bases remained unmatched. The CDR3 spells CASRMGGPSGSTQYF. The CDR3 DNA follows: TGTGCCAGCAGGATGGGAGGGCCCTCCGGTTCAACCCAGTACTTC. The full variable domain, with the rest looked up from reference TRBV5-6 and TRBJ2-5, is DAGVTQSPTHLIKTRGQQVTLRCSPKSGHDTVSWYQQALGQGPQFIFQYYEEEERQRGNFPDRFSGHQFPNYSSELNVNALLLGDSALYLCASRMGGPSGSTQYFGPGTRLLVL.

This chain uses TRBV5-1 with TRBJ2-7, with 7 bases fitting TRBD2. This CDR3 comprises 15 residues. CDR1 and CDR2 (germline): SGHRS, YFSETQ. J gave up 2 bases and V 5 bases, and 10 bases lay outside the gene matches. DNA of the CDR3: TGCGCCAGCAGGGACGGTCTAGCGGAGGCCTACGAGCAGTACTTC. It yields the protein CASRDGLAEAYEQYF.

The V gene is TRBV7-2, the J gene TRBJ1-2; perhaps TRBD1 as D (5 bases). The germline V gene has CDR1 SGHTA and CDR2 FQGNSA. This CDR3 region has 12 residues. V was pared by 6 bases and J by 8 bases, with 13 bases between. The CDR3 sequence: CASREDKRGYTF. CDR3 bases: TGTGCCAGCAGAGAGGACAAGAGGGGCTACACCTTC.

The CDR3 sequence: CASVSSTDTQYF. CDR3 DNA: TGTGCCAGCGTCTCTAGCACAGATACGCAGTATTTT. The chain joins TRBV6-5 to TRBJ2-3; D gene unclear. This CDR3 has 12 amino acids. The germline V gene encodes CDR1 MNHEY and CDR2 SVGAGI. Trimming cost V 8 bases and J 0 bases, with 6 bases left between them.

In its sample, this clone was seen once. The chain uses TRBV18 and TRBJ2-3, with D uncertain. In germline, CDR1 is KGHSH, CDR2 LQKENI. Between the trimmed V and J ends, which lost 3 bases and 4 bases, there was a span of 14 bases. This CDR3 is 15 amino acids long. Written as DNA, the CDR3 is TGTGCCAGCTCACCCGGCCAAGCTTTTGCAGATACGCAGTATTTT. Translating it yields CASSPGQAFADTQYF.